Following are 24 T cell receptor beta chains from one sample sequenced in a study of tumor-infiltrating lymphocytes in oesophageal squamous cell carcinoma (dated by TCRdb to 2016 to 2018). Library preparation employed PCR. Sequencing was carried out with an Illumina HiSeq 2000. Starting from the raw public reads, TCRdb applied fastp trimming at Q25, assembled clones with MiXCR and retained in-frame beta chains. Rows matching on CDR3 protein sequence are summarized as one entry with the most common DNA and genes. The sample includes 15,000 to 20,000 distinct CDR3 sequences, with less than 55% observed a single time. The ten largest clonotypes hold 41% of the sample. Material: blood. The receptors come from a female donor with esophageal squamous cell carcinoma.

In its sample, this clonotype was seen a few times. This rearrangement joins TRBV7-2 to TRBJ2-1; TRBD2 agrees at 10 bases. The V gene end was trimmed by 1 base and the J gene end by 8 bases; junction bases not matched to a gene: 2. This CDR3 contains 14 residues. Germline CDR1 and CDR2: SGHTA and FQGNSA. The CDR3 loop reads CASSLGSGRDEQFF. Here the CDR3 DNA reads TGTGCCAGCAGCTTAGGGAGCGGGAGGGATGAGCAGTTCTTC.

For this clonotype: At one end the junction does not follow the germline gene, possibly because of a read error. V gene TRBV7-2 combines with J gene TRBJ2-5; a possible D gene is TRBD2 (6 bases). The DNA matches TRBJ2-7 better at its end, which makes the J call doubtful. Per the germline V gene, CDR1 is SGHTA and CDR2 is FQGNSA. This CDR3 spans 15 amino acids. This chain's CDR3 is CASSQDGFGDSEQYF. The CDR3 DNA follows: TGCGCCAGCAGCCAAGATGGGTTCGGGGACTCCGAGCAGTACTTC.

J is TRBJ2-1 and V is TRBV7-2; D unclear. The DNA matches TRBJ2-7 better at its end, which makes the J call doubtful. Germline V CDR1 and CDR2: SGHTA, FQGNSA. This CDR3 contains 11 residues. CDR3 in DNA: TGTGCCAGCCAGGACTCCTACGAGCAGTACTTC. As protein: CASQDSYEQYF.

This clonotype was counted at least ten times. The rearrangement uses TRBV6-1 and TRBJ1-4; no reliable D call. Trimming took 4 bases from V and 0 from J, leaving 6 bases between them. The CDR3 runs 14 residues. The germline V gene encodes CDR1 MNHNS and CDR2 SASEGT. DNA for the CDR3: TGTGCCAGCAGTGCAGGAACAACTAATGAAAAACTGTTTTTT. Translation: CASSAGTTNEKLFF.

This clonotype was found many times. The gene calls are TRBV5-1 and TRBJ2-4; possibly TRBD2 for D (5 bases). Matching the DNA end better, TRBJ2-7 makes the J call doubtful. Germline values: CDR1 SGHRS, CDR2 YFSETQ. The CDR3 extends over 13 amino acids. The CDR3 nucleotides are TGCGCCAGCAGCGCCCGGGCGGACTCCGAGCAGTACTTC. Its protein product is CASSARADSEQYF.

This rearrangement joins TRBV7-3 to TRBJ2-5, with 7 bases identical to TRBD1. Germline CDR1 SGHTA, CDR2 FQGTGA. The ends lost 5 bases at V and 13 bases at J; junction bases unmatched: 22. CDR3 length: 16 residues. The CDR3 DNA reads TGTGCCAGCAGCACCCGACAGGGTGCGAACACCGGGGAGCTGTACTTC. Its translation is CASSTRQGANTGELYF.

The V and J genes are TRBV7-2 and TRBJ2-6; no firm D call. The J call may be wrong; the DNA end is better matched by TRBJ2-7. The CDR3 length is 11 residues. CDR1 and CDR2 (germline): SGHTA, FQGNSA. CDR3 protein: CASRGGYEQYF. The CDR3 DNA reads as TGTGCCAGCCGAGGCGGCTACGAGCAGTACTTC.

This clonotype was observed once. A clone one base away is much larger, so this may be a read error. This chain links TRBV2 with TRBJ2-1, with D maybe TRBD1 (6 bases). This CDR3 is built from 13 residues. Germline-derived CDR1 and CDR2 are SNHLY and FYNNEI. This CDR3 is CASKRGSVGERFF. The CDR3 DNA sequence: TGTGCCAGCAAGAGGGGGTCTGTAGGTGAGCGGTTCTTC. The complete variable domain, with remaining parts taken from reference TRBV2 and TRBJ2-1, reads EPEVTQTPSHQVTQMGQEVILRCVPISNHLYFYWYRQILGQKVEFLVSFYNNEISEKSEIFDDQFSVERPDGSNFTLKIRSTKLEDSAMYFCASKRGSVGERFFGPGTRLTVL.

CDR3 residues: CASSLGSRSSGRETQYF. DNA of the CDR3: TGTGCCAGCAGTCTAGGATCGAGGTCTAGCGGGAGAGAGACCCAGTACTTC. The J gene is TRBJ2-5, the V gene TRBV11-2, with 10 bases lining up with TRBD2. Trimming at V came to 6 bases and at J to 4 bases, leaving 14 bases not matched to a gene. This CDR3 is built from 17 residues. CDR1 SGHAT and CDR2 FQNNGV come from the germline V gene.

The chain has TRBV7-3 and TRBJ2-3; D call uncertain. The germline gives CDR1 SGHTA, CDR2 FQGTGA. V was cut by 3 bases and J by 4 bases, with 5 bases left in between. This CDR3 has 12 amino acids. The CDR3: CASSFYADTQYF. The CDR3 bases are TGTGCCAGCAGCTTCTACGCAGATACGCAGTATTTT.

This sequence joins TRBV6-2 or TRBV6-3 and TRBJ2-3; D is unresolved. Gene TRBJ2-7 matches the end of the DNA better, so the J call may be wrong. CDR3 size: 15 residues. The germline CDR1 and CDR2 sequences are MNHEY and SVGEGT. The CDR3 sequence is CASSYGRIPIYEQYF. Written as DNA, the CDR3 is TGTGCCAGCAGTTACGGTCGGATCCCAATCTACGAGCAGTACTTC.

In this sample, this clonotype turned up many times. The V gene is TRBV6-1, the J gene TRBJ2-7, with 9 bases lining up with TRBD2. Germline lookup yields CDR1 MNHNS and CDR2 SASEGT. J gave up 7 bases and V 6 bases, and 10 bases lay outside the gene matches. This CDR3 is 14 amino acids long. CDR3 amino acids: CASRLAGSYNEQYF. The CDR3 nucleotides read TGTGCCAGCAGACTAGCGGGTTCCTACAATGAGCAGTACTTC.

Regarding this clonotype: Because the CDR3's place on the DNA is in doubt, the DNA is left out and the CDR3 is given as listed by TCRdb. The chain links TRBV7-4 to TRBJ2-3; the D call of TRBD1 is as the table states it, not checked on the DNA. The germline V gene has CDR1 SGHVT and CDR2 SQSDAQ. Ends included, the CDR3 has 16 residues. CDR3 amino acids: CASSSGQSNYGYTFGW.

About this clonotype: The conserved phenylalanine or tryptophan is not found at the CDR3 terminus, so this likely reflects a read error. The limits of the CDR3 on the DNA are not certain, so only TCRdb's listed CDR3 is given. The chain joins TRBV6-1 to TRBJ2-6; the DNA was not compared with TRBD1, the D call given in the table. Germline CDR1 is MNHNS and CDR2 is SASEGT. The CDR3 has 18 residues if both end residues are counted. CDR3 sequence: CASSENVGIYKNIQYFGA.

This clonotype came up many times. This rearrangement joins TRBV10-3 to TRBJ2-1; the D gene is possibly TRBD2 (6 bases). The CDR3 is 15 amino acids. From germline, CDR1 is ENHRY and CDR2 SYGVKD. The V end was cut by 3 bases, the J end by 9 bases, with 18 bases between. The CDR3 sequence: CAISEQTGAISEQFF. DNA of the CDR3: TGTGCCATCAGTGAACAGACGGGAGCCATCAGTGAGCAGTTCTTC.

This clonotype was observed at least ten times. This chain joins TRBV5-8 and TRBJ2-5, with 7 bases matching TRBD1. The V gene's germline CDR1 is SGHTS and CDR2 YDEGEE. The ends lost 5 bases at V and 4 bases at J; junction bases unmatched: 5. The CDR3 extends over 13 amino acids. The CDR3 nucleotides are TGTGCCAGCAGGCCGACAGGGCGAGAGACCCAGTACTTC. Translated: CASRPTGRETQYF. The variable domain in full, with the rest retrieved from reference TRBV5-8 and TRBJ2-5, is EAGVTQSPTHLIKTRGQQATLRCSPISGHTSVYWYQQALGLGLQFLLWYDEGEERNRGNFPPRFSGRQFPNYSSELNVNALELEDSALYLCASRPTGRETQYFGPGTRLLVL.

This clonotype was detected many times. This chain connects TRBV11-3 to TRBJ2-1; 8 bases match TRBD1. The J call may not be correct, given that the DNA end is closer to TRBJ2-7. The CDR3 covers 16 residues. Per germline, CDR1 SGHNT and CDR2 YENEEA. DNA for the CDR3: TGTGCCAGCAGCGGTGCTACAGGGGGAACCTACAATGAGCAGTACTTC. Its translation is CASSGATGGTYNEQYF.

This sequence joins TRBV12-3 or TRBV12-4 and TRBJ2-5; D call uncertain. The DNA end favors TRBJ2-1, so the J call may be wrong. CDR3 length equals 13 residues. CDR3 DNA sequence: TGTGCCAGCAGTTTGGGTTCCTACAATGAGCAGTTCTTC. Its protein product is CASSLGSYNEQFF.

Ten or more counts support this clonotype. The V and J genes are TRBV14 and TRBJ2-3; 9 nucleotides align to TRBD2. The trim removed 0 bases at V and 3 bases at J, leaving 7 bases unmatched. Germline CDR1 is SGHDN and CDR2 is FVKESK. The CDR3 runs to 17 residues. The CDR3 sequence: CASSQERGGPGTDTQYF. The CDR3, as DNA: TGTGCCAGCAGCCAAGAGCGGGGGGGCCCCGGAACAGATACGCAGTATTTT.

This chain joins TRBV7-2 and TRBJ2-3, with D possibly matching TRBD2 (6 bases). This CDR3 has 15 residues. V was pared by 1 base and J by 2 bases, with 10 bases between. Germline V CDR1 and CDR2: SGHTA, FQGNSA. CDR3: CASSLGLAVTDTQYF. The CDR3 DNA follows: TGTGCCAGCAGCTTAGGGTTAGCGGTCACAGATACGCAGTATTTT.

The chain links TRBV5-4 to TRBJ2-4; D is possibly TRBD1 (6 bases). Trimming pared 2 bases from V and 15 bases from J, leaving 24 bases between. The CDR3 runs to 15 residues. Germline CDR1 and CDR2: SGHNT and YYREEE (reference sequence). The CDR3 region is CASSLSFRGPGELYF. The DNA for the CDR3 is TGTGCCAGCAGCTTATCCTTCAGGGGTCCCGGGGAGCTGTACTTC.

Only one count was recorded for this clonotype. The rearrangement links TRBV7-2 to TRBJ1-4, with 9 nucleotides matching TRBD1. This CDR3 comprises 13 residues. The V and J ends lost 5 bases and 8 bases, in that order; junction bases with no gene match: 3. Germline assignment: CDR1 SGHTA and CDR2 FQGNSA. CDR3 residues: CASSKTGGEKLFF. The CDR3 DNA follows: TGTGCCAGCAGCAAGACAGGGGGGGAAAAACTGTTTTTT.

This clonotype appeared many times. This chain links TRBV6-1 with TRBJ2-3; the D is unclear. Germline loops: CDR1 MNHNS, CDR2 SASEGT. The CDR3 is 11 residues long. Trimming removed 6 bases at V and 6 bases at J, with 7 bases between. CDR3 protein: CASSPRDTQYF. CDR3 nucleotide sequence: TGTGCCAGCAGCCCGAGGGATACGCAGTATTTT.

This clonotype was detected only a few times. Here the CDR3 reads CASRPPSGGTTGELFF. CDR3 coding DNA: TGCGCCAGCAGACCCCCTAGCGGGGGAACCACCGGGGAGCTGTTTTTT. The V and J genes are TRBV5-1 and TRBJ2-2, with 10 bases fitting TRBD2. The junction had 8 bases not matched to a gene; V was cut back by 5 bases and J by 4 bases. Germline V gene sequence: CDR1 SGHRS, CDR2 YFSETQ. This CDR3 spans 16 amino acids.